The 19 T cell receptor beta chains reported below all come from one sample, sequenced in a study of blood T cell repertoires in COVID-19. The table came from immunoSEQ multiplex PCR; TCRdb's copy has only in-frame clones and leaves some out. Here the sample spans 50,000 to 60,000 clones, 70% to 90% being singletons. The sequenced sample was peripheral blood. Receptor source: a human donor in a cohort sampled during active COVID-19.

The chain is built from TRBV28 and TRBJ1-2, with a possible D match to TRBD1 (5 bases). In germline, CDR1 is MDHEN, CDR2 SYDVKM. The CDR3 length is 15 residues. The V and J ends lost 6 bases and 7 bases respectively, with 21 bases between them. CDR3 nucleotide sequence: TGTGCCAGCAGCGTAAGGGGAGGGGATTTTCGTGGCTACACCTTC. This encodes CASSVRGGDFRGYTF.

The CDR3 spells CASRQSFGRDEQYF. As DNA, the CDR3 is TGTGCCAGCAGGCAATCCTTCGGGCGGGACGAGCAGTACTTC. The chain links TRBV28 to TRBJ2-7; possibly TRBD2 for D (5 bases). V dropped 6 bases and J dropped 5 bases, with 17 bases sitting between them. Germline CDR1 MDHEN, CDR2 SYDVKM. The CDR3 runs 14 residues.

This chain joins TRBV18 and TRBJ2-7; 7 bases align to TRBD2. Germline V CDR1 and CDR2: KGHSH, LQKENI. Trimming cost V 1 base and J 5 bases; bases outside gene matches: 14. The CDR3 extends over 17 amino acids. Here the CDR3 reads CASSPRIRARGDDEQYF. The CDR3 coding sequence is TGTGCCAGCTCACCACGAATACGGGCTCGGGGGGACGACGAGCAGTACTTC.

The CDR3 loop reads CASSLASGAEAFF. The CDR3 DNA is TGTGCCAGCAGCTTAGCTTCGGGGGCTGAAGCTTTCTTT. The chain has TRBV7-9 and TRBJ1-1; the D gene is possibly TRBD1 (5 bases). The CDR3 extends over 13 amino acids. Germline V lookup: CDR1 SEHNR, CDR2 FQNEAQ (reference sequence). Deletions cut 0 bases from V and 6 bases from J, with 8 bases between.

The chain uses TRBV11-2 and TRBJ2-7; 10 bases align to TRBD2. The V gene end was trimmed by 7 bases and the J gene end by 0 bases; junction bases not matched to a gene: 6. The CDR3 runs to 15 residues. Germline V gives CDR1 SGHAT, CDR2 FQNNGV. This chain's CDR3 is CASTRTSGASYEQYF. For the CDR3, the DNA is TGTGCCAGCACTCGGACTAGCGGAGCCTCCTACGAGCAGTACTTC.

The CDR3 sequence is CASSYVDREGETQYF. CDR3 sequence (DNA): TGTGCCAGCAGTTACGTGGACAGAGAGGGGGAGACCCAGTACTTC. This chain uses TRBV6-5 with TRBJ2-5; TRBD1 might be the D (6 bases). Germline values: CDR1 MNHEY, CDR2 SVGAGI. CDR3 size: 15 residues. V dropped 2 bases and J dropped 5 bases, with 15 bases sitting between them.

The CDR3 region has the DNA TGTGCCAGCAGTACACTAGCGGGAGGGTACAATGAGCAGTTCTTC. It is translated as CASSTLAGGYNEQFF. The rearrangement joins TRBV2 to TRBJ2-1; 13 bases agree with TRBD2. The CDR3 totals 15 residues. V was pared by 5 bases and J by 4 bases, with 2 bases of the junction left unmatched. Germline values: CDR1 SNHLY, CDR2 FYNNEI.

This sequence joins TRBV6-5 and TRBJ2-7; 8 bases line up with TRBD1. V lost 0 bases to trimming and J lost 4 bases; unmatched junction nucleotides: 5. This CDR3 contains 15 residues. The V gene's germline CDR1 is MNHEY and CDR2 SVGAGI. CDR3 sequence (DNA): TGTGCCAGCAGTTACTCGGCCAGGGGGCCGTACGAGCAGTACTTC. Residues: CASSYSARGPYEQYF.

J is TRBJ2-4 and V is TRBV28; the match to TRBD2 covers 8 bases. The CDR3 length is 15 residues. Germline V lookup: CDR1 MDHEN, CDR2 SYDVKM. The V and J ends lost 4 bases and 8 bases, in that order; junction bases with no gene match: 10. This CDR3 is CASSSLAGLEHIQYF. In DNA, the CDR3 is TGTGCCAGCAGTTCGTTAGCGGGACTAGAGCACATTCAGTACTTC. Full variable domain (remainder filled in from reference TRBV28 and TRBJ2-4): DVKVTQSSRYLVKRTGEKVFLECVQDMDHENMFWYRQDPGLGLRLIYFSYDVKMKEKGDIPEGYSVSREKKERFSLILESASTNQTSMYLCASSSLAGLEHIQYFGAGTRLSVL.

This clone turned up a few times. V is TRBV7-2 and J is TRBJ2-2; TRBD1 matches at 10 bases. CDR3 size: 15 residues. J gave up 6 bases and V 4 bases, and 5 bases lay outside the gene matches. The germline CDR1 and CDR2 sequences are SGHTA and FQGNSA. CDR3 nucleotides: TGTGCCAGCAGCTACGACAGGGGGCGGGCCGGGGAGCTGTTTTTT. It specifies CASSYDRGRAGELFF.

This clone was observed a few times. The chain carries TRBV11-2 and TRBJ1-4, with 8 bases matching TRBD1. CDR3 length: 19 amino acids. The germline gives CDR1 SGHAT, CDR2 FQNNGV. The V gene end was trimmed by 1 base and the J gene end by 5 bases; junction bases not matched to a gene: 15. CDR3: CASSLGVAGTGLLNEKLFF. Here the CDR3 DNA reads TGTGCCAGCAGCTTAGGAGTGGCCGGGACAGGACTCCTAAATGAAAAACTGTTTTTT.

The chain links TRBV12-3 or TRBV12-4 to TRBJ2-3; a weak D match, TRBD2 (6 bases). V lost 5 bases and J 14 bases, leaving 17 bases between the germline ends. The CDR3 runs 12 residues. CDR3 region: CASSATGTLWYF. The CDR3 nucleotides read TGTGCCAGCAGTGCGACCGGGACTTTGTGGTATTTT.

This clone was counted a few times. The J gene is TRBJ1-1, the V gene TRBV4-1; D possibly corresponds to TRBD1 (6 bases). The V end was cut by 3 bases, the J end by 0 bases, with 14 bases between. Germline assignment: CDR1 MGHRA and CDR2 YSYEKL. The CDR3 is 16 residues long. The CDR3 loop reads CASSHGQSNMNTEAFF. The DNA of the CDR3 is TGCGCCAGCAGCCATGGACAGAGTAACATGAACACTGAAGCTTTCTTT.

DNA of the CDR3: TGTGCCAGCAGCGTAACAGGTACCTACAATGAGCAGTTCTTC. This translates into CASSVTGTYNEQFF. The gene calls are TRBV11-2 and TRBJ2-1; D perhaps matches TRBD1 (5 bases). The CDR3 totals 14 residues. Germline values: CDR1 SGHAT, CDR2 FQNNGV. V was pared by 5 bases and J by 2 bases, with 10 bases between.

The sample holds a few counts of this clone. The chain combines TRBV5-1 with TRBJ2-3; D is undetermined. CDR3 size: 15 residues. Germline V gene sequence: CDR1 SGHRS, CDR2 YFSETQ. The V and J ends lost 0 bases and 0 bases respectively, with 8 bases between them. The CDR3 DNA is TGCGCCAGCAGCTTGGACTTTACTAGCACAGATACGCAGTATTTT. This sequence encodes CASSLDFTSTDTQYF. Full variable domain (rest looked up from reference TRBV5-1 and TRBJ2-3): KAGVTQTPRYLIKTRGQQVTLSCSPISGHRSVSWYQQTPGQGLQFLFEYFSETQRNKGNFPGRFSGRQFSNSRSEMNVSTLELGDSALYLCASSLDFTSTDTQYFGPGTRLTVL.

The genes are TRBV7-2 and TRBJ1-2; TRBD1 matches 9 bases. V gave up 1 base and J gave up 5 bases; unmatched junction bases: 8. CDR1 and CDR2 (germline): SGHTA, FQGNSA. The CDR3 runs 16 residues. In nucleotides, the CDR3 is TGTGCCAGCAGCTTAGTAGGGTGGGACAGGGCTTATGGCTACACCTTC. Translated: CASSLVGWDRAYGYTF. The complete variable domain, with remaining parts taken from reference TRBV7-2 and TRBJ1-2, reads GAGVSQSPSNKVTEKGKDVELRCDPISGHTALYWYRQSLGQGLEFLIYFQGNSAPDKSGLPSDRFSAERTGGSVSTLTIQRTQQEDSAVYLCASSLVGWDRAYGYTFGSGTRLTVV.

The CDR3 DNA reads as TGTGCCAGCAGCCAGTCTTCAGCGGGACAGGGGGCGAGAGTTAGCAATCAGCCCCAGCATTTT. Translating gives CASSQSSAGQGARVSNQPQHF. V gene TRBV4-2 combines with J gene TRBJ1-5; TRBD1 aligns across 12 bases. Germline lookup yields CDR1 LGHNA and CDR2 YNFKEQ. Germline trimming cut 3 bases from V and 0 bases from J; bases unmatched to any gene: 15. This CDR3 is built from 21 residues.

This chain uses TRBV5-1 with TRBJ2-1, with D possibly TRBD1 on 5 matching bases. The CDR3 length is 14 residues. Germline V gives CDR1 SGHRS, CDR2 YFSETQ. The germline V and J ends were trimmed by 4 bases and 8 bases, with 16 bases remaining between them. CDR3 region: CASSSQGYPDEQFF. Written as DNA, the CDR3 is TGCGCCAGCAGCAGCCAGGGCTACCCCGATGAGCAGTTCTTC.

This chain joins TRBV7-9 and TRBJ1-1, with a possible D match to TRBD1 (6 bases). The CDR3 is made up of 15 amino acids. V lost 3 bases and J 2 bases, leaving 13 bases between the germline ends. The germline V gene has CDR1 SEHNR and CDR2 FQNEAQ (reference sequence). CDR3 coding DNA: TGTGCCAGCAGCTTTTCCGGGACACCTAACACTGAAGCTTTCTTT. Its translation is CASSFSGTPNTEAFF.